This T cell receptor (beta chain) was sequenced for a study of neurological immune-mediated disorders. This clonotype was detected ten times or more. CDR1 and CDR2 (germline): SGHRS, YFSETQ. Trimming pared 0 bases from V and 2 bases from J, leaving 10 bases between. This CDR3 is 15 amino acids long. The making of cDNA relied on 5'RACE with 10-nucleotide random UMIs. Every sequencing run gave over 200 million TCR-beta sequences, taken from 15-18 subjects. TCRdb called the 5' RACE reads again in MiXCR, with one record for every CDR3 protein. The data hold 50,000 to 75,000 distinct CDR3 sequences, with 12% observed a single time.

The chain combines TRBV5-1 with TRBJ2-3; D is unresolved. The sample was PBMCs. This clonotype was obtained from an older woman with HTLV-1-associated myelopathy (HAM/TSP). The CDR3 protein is CASSLGSSTTDTQYF. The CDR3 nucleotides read TGCGCCAGCAGCTTGGGATCCAGCACCACAGATACGCAGTATTTT.